A single sample gave rise to the 32 T cell receptor beta chains below, sequenced in a study of T cells in Graves' hyperthyroidism and ophthalmopathy. RNA transcripts gave rise to amplified TCR beta CDR3 regions. The TCR CDR3 was amplified in a first-round RT-PCR using the HTBI primer set. One entry per CDR3 protein results from TCRdb running MiXCR on the multiplex PCR reads. The repertoire holds 500,000 to 600,000 distinct CDR3 sequences, with around 42% as singletons. Material for sequencing was peripheral blood or thyroid tissue (not recorded which). These receptors were taken from an adult woman with Graves' disease, either hyperthyroidism or ophthalmopathy (not recorded which).

V gene TRBV20-1 combines with J gene TRBJ2-7; D uncertain. The V end was cut by 5 bases, the J end by 0 bases, with 5 bases between. The CDR3 consists of 11 residues. Looked up from germline, CDR1 is DFQATT and CDR2 is SNEGSKA (reference sequence). The CDR3 loop is CSAASSYEQYF. CDR3 DNA sequence: TGCAGTGCTGCCTCCTCCTACGAGCAGTACTTC.

About this clonotype: This sequence may be a read error, since a much larger clone differs from it by one base. This chain connects TRBV5-4 to TRBJ1-1; possible D gene TRBD1, 5 bases. Per germline, CDR1 SGHNT and CDR2 YYREEE (reference sequence). The CDR3 covers 14 residues. V lost 0 bases and J lost 4, with 10 bases in between. As DNA, the CDR3 is TGTGCCAGCAGCTTGGGGAGGGGAACCACTGAAGCTTTCTTT. Translation gives CASSLGRGTTEAFF.

This chain links TRBV10-3 with TRBJ1-5; TRBD1 matches at 9 bases. CDR1 and CDR2 from the germline V gene are ENHRY and SYGVKD. After removal of 1 base from V and 7 bases from J, the junction contained 8 bases not matched to a gene. The CDR3 spans 16 residues. CDR3 sequence (DNA): TGTGCCATCAGTGAGTTATCGGGACAGGGAGGACAGCCCCAGCATTTT. It translates to CAISELSGQGGQPQHF.

The chain uses TRBV24-1 and TRBJ2-1; the D gene is possibly TRBD2 (5 bases). V was cut by 1 base and J by 5 bases, with 17 bases left in between. CDR3 length: 17 residues. Per the germline V gene, CDR1 is KGHDR and CDR2 is SFDVKD. The CDR3 coding sequence is TGTGCCACCAGTGATTTAGGTTTCCGGGGAAGGGACAATGAGCAGTTCTTC. Its protein is CATSDLGFRGRDNEQFF.

This clonotype turned up a few times. The chain couples TRBV15 to TRBJ1-2; 10 bases agree with TRBD1. The CDR3 contains 13 residues. Germline trimming cut 6 bases from V and 4 bases from J; bases unmatched to any gene: 2. The germline V gene has CDR1 LNHNV and CDR2 YYDKDF (reference sequence). This chain's CDR3 is CATSRDRGYGYTF. The CDR3 coding sequence is TGTGCCACCAGTCGGGACAGGGGCTATGGCTACACCTTC.

In the case of this clonotype: A read error may produce the germline difference seen at one junction end. The V gene is TRBV7-9, the J gene TRBJ1-1; D not resolved. Germline V gene data show CDR1 as SEHNR and CDR2 as FQNEAQ (reference sequence). CDR3 size: 16 residues. CDR3 residues: CASSLTDGRLNTEAFF. The CDR3 bases are TGCGCCAGCAGCCTCACCGATGGTCGGCTGAACACTGAAGCTTTCTTT.

J is TRBJ2-5 and V is TRBV20-1; D is possibly TRBD1 (5 bases). Germline lookup yields CDR1 DFQATT and CDR2 SNEGSKA (reference sequence). CDR3 length: 13 amino acids. The CDR3 loop reads CSLGQGSQETQYF. As DNA, the CDR3 is TGCAGCTTAGGGCAGGGCAGCCAAGAGACCCAGTACTTC.

This clonotype was recorded at least ten times. V and J are TRBV5-1 and TRBJ2-7; 11 positions agree with TRBD2. This CDR3 comprises 13 residues. After removal of 7 bases from V and 4 bases from J, the junction contained 4 bases not matched to a gene. Per the germline V gene, CDR1 is SGHRS and CDR2 is YFSETQ. The CDR3 reads CASAGTSGYEQYF. CDR3 in DNA: TGCGCCAGCGCCGGGACTAGCGGATACGAGCAGTACTTC.

As regards this clonotype: A read error may account for a junction end that differs from germline. J is TRBJ2-7 and V is TRBV5-1; TRBD1 matches at 7 bases. The V gene's germline CDR1 is SGHRS and CDR2 YFSETQ. This CDR3 spans 15 amino acids. For the CDR3, the DNA is TGTGCCAGCAGCCAACGGGACCCAGGGGGTTACGAGCAGTACTTC. Amino acid sequence: CASSQRDPGGYEQYF.

Regarding this clonotype: The junction differs from germline at one of its ends, possibly a read error. The chain has TRBV5-5 and TRBJ1-5; D gene uncertain. Germline V lookup: CDR1 SGHKS, CDR2 YYEKEE (reference sequence). The CDR3 contains 13 residues. CDR3 DNA: TGTACCAGCAGCCAAGGGATCTATCAGCCCCAGCATTTT. It encodes CTSSQGIYQPQHF.

The chain uses TRBV7-9 and TRBJ2-5; TRBD2 might be the D (5 bases). Germline lookup yields CDR1 SEHNR and CDR2 FQNEAQ (reference sequence). This CDR3 contains 15 residues. Trimming shortened V by 0 bases and J by 5 bases, and 13 bases separated the two germline ends. CDR3 sequence reads: CASSLALGASETQYF. The DNA for the CDR3 is TGTGCCAGCAGCTTAGCGCTGGGAGCGTCGGAGACCCAGTACTTC.

This chain uses TRBV5-1 with TRBJ1-1; the D gene is possibly TRBD1 (5 bases). CDR1 and CDR2 from the germline V gene are SGHRS and YFSETQ. Deletions cut 0 bases from V and 3 bases from J, with 15 bases between. This CDR3 has 16 residues. In nucleotides, the CDR3 is TGCGCCAGCAGCTTGGCGGCGGAATTGGGGGACACTGAAGCTTTCTTT. Its translation is CASSLAAELGDTEAFF.

The rearrangement uses TRBV7-9 and TRBJ1-2, with D unclear. The CDR3 has 15 residues. With 5 bases removed from V and 6 bases from J, the gap between germline ends came to 19 bases. In germline, CDR1 is SEHNR, CDR2 FQNEAQ (reference sequence). The CDR3 DNA sequence: TGTGCCAGCAGCGAAAACCTGGGGATCATAAATGGCTACACCTTC. Its translation: CASSENLGIINGYTF.

V and J are TRBV2 and TRBJ2-5; the D gene is possibly TRBD1 (5 bases). The V gene lost 6 bases and the J gene lost 5 bases, with 13 bases spanning the gap. The CDR3 runs to 13 residues. Germline-derived CDR1 and CDR2 are SNHLY and FYNNEI. The DNA for the CDR3 is TGTGCCAGCAGGTCTCCAGGGTGTGAGACCCAGTACTTC. Encoded protein: CASRSPGCETQYF.

This clonotype was seen ten or more times. The genes are TRBV6-2 or TRBV6-3 and TRBJ2-7; D uncertain. The CDR3 loop spans 12 amino acids. Germline V gene data show CDR1 as MNHEY and CDR2 as SVGEGT. V dropped 7 bases and J dropped 12 bases, with 19 bases sitting between them. The CDR3 spells CASTLGTFKMYF. CDR3 DNA: TGTGCCAGCACCCTAGGCACTTTCAAGATGTACTTC.

At least ten counts were recorded for this clonotype. The CDR3 loop reads CASSLGLAQEGQYF. CDR3 sequence (DNA): TGTGCCAGCAGCTTAGGACTAGCGCAAGAAGGCCAGTACTTC. The chain has TRBV9 and TRBJ2-5, with TRBD2 matching 9 bases. Germline lookup yields CDR1 SGDLS and CDR2 YYNGEE. Unmatched junction bases numbered 11, after V lost 4 bases and J lost 10 bases. The CDR3 is 14 residues long.

The table lists this clonotype with many counts. This chain uses TRBV7-9 with TRBJ2-2; 10 positions agree with TRBD1. CDR1 and CDR2 (germline): SEHNR, FQNEAQ (reference sequence). V lost 5 bases and J lost 5; bases outside the gene matches: 5. This CDR3 spans 15 amino acids. The chain's CDR3 is CASSPTGGRTGELFF. The CDR3, as DNA: TGTGCCAGCAGCCCGACAGGGGGCAGAACCGGGGAGCTGTTTTTT.

This clonotype was recorded at least ten times. The chain combines TRBV14 with TRBJ2-7; perhaps TRBD2 as D (6 bases). The CDR3 loop spans 17 amino acids. The germline V gene encodes CDR1 SGHDN and CDR2 FVKESK. The ends were cut back, 0 bases at V and 2 bases at J, with 17 bases in the middle. DNA of the CDR3: TGTGCCAGCAGCCAAGAAGCGGGTGGTAGGCTTACCTACGAGCAGTACTTC. This encodes CASSQEAGGRLTYEQYF.

The chain joins TRBV2 to TRBJ1-2, with 8 bases aligning to TRBD1. V lost 7 bases and J lost 7; bases outside the gene matches: 14. The CDR3 is 15 amino acids. Germline lookup yields CDR1 SNHLY and CDR2 FYNNEI. CDR3 nucleotides: TGTGCCAGCAACAACCGGGACAGGTCGTTCGGTGGCTACACCTTC. It yields the protein CASNNRDRSFGGYTF.

This clonotype was observed many times. The chain joins TRBV2 to TRBJ1-2; D call uncertain. CDR3 length: 11 amino acids. V was cut by 7 bases and J by 13 bases, with 16 bases left in between. Germline loops: CDR1 SNHLY, CDR2 FYNNEI. The DNA of the CDR3 is TGTGCCAGCACTAAAGGCAACTTCTGCACCTTC. Its translation is CASTKGNFCTF.

A note on this clonotype: At one of its ends the junction is not consistent with the germline gene, which may arise from a read error. The rearrangement uses TRBV12-3 or TRBV12-4 and TRBJ1-5; tentative D call: TRBD1 (5 bases). This CDR3 has 13 amino acids. This CDR3 is CAISGADNQPQHF. In DNA form, the CDR3 reads TGTGCCATCAGTGGGGCAGACAATCAGCCCCAGCATTTT.

The V call is TRBV12-3 or TRBV12-4, the J call TRBJ2-7; tentatively, D is TRBD2 (5 bases). The CDR3 totals 13 residues. Trimming took 5 bases from V and 5 from J, leaving 13 bases between them. The CDR3 coding sequence is TGTGCCAGCAGTGAGGGTACTATCGACGAGCAGTACTTC. Its translation is CASSEGTIDEQYF.

The gene calls are TRBV11-2 and TRBJ1-5; no reliable D call. Per germline, CDR1 SGHAT and CDR2 FQNNGV. There are 13 residues in the CDR3. Trimming removed 5 bases from V and 9 bases from J, with 14 bases in between. The CDR3 here is CASSPPHWRPQHF. The CDR3 nucleotides are TGTGCCAGCAGCCCGCCCCACTGGCGGCCCCAGCATTTT.

Regarding this clonotype: An end of the junction differs from the germline gene, which may be a read error. This chain links TRBV7-9 with TRBJ1-3; TRBD1 is a possible D gene (5 bases). The length of the CDR3 is 14 residues. Looked up from germline, CDR1 is SEHNR and CDR2 is FQNEAQ (reference sequence). In nucleotides, the CDR3 is TGCGCCAGCCGCTTAACCATACAGGAGGACACCATATATTTT. Translation gives CASRLTIQEDTIYF.

As to this clonotype: An end of the junction does not agree with germline; a read error may underlie this. This rearrangement joins TRBV7-2 to TRBJ1-3; 9 bases line up with TRBD1. Looked up from germline, CDR1 is SGHTA and CDR2 is FQGNSA. This CDR3 comprises 17 residues. The CDR3 DNA reads TGTGCCAGCAGCTCGTTAAGGGGACAGGGAGACGAAAACACCATCTATTTT. The encoded protein is CASSSLRGQGDENTIYF.

V and J are TRBV29-1 and TRBJ2-7; D remains ambiguous. The length of the CDR3 is 11 residues. V was clipped by 5 bases and J by 3 bases, with 8 bases between them. Germline V gene data show CDR1 as SQVTM and CDR2 as ANQGSEA. The CDR3 protein is CSVSLDYEQYF. As DNA, the CDR3 is TGCAGCGTTTCTTTGGACTACGAGCAGTACTTC.

This clonotype was detected ten times or more. CDR3 region: CASSQEPGTGNSPLHF. The DNA for the CDR3 is TGCGCCAGCAGCCAAGAACCCGGGACAGGGAATTCACCCCTCCACTTT. This chain links TRBV4-1 with TRBJ1-6, with 9 bases aligning to TRBD1. The length of the CDR3 is 16 residues. Germline V gene data show CDR1 as MGHRA and CDR2 as YSYEKL. Trimming removed 0 bases from V and 7 bases from J; junction bases left unmatched: 4.

This clonotype showed up many times. The chain employs TRBV5-1 and TRBJ1-6; TRBD1 matches at 8 bases. With V trimmed by 5 bases and J by 4 bases, 5 bases remained unmatched. The CDR3 runs to 15 residues. Germline V lookup: CDR1 SGHRS, CDR2 YFSETQ. CDR3 DNA: TGCGCCAGCAGGACAGGGGACCTATATAATTCACCCCTCCACTTT. It codes for CASRTGDLYNSPLHF.

The V call is TRBV19, the J call TRBJ1-5, with D possibly TRBD1 on 6 matching bases. V was clipped by 11 bases and J by 6 bases, with 26 bases between them. This CDR3 has 16 amino acids. Germline V gene sequence: CDR1 LNHDA, CDR2 SQIVND (reference sequence). CDR3 residues: CAVAQVIGQTLQPQHF. The DNA of the CDR3 is TGTGCCGTGGCCCAAGTAATAGGACAGACCCTTCAGCCCCAGCATTTT.

At least ten counts were recorded for this clonotype. The genes are TRBV2 and TRBJ2-5; 8 nucleotides align to TRBD1. V was pared by 6 bases and J by 5 bases, with 5 bases of the junction left unmatched. Germline CDR1 and CDR2: SNHLY and FYNNEI. CDR3 length equals 13 residues. CDR3 DNA: TGTGCCAGCAGGGAGACAGGGGACGAGACCCAGTACTTC. Its protein is CASRETGDETQYF.

The rearrangement links TRBV7-9 to TRBJ2-7, with TRBD1 matching over 8 bases. J gave up 3 bases and V 4 bases, and 14 bases lay outside the gene matches. The CDR3 spans 17 residues. Per germline, CDR1 SEHNR and CDR2 FQNEAQ (reference sequence). Here the CDR3 DNA reads TGTGCCAGCAGCTCTCCACAGGGACAGGCGGATTTCTACGAGCAGTACTTC. Residues: CASSSPQGQADFYEQYF.

The chain couples TRBV29-1 to TRBJ2-7; 7 bases map to TRBD1. Trimming cost V 7 bases and J 3 bases; bases outside gene matches: 3. Germline-derived CDR1 and CDR2 are SQVTM and ANQGSEA. The CDR3 loop spans 11 amino acids. The CDR3 nucleotides are TGCAGCGCTAACAGGGGCTACGAGCAGTACTTC. Translating gives CSANRGYEQYF.